Sequencing of this T cell receptor beta chain was carried out in a study of OX40 agonist ivuxolimab in advanced cancers. Method: immunoSEQ multiplex PCR; TCRdb's copy keeps in-frame clones and lacks some. The data contain 70,000 to 95,000 clones, roughly 94% of them seen just once; the ten biggest clones take up 8.5% to 10%. Germline V gene sequence: CDR1 SGHTA, CDR2 FQGNSA. CDR3 length: 12 residues. The V end was cut by 0 bases, the J end by 5 bases, with 4 bases between. The origin of this receptor is an adult with an advanced solid tumor such as melanoma, head and neck, liver or kidney cancer. V and J are TRBV7-2 and TRBJ2-5; D ambiguous. Sequenced here: CD4+ or CD8+ T cells sorted from blood, sampled in a trial of the OX40 agonist ivuxolimab. CDR3: CASSLAGETQYF. In DNA form, the CDR3 reads TGTGCCAGCAGCTTAGCGGGGGAGACCCAGTACTTC.